The 8 T cell receptor beta chains presented below share a single source sample, sequenced in a study of graft-versus-host responses after intestinal transplantation (dated by TCRdb to about 2021). No antigen is known for these receptors. The time point label on this specimen signifies: cells obtained before transplantation from donor or recipient. The receptor library was made with the immunoSEQ multiplex PCR assay. TCRdb took this table from immuneACCESS and kept in-frame rearrangements with V and J called. Such tables lack part of the clones; where checked against another copy, unresolved V genes explain under half of the gap, and the rest is unexplained. For this sample there are around 97,000 clones; roughly 93% appear just once. 1% to 1.5% of the sample goes to the ten largest clones. This material consisted of unstimulated CD8+ T cells sorted from spleen or lymph node cells, taken before intestinal transplant. The receptor set was obtained from a human donor who received an intestinal transplant.

The CDR3 DNA reads TGCGCCAGCAGCAACCAGGGGGAGGAGGAAAAACTGTTTTTT. Encoded protein: CASSNQGEEEKLFF. This rearrangement joins TRBV4-1 to TRBJ1-4; TRBD1 aligns across 7 bases. The germline CDR1 and CDR2 sequences are MGHRA and YSYEKL. The CDR3 loop spans 14 amino acids. V was clipped by 5 bases and J by 8 bases; unmatched bases: 8.

The chain employs TRBV6-5 and TRBJ2-7; 7 nucleotides agree with TRBD1. The CDR3 has 12 residues. The germline CDR1 and CDR2 sequences are MNHEY and SVGAGI. Trimming cost V 5 bases and J 6 bases; bases outside gene matches: 4. The CDR3 is CASSPRTGEQYF. In DNA form, the CDR3 reads TGTGCCAGCAGTCCGAGGACAGGCGAGCAGTACTTC.

The rearrangement uses TRBV6-5 and TRBJ2-7; perhaps D is TRBD1 or TRBD2 (5 bases each). The CDR3 spans 14 residues. CDR1 MNHEY and CDR2 SVGAGI come from the germline V gene. The ends were cut back, 4 bases at V and 4 bases at J, with 14 bases in the middle. The CDR3, as DNA: TGTGCCAGCAGTTCCCGGGACCATTTATACGAGCAGTACTTC. Its protein is CASSSRDHLYEQYF.

This CDR3 reads CASSITWGQGYGYTF. The CDR3 DNA sequence: TGTGCCAGCAGCATTACTTGGGGTCAGGGCTATGGCTACACCTTC. The chain carries TRBV9 and TRBJ1-2; a weak D match, TRBD1 (5 bases). Trimming took off 4 bases at V and 4 bases at J, with 17 bases between the two ends. The germline V gene encodes CDR1 SGDLS and CDR2 YYNGEE. This CDR3 is 15 amino acids long.

The chain has TRBV12-5 and TRBJ2-1, with TRBD2 identical over 9 bases. Trimming at V came to 1 base and at J to 3 bases, leaving 1 base not matched to a gene. The CDR3 spans 15 residues. Per the germline V gene, CDR1 is LGHNT and CDR2 is FRNRAP. The CDR3 sequence is CASGLGGGGYNEQFF. CDR3 in DNA: TGTGCTAGTGGTTTGGGCGGGGGGGGCTACAATGAGCAGTTCTTC.

This chain joins TRBV5-8 and TRBJ2-5; possibly TRBD1 for D (5 bases). CDR1 is SGHTS and CDR2 is YDEGEE in the germline V gene. Trimming removed 0 bases from V and 0 bases from J, with 12 bases in between. CDR3 length: 16 residues. The CDR3 DNA sequence: TGTGCCAGCAGCTTGGGGAATGGGGCGTACCAAGAGACCCAGTACTTC. Residues: CASSLGNGAYQETQYF.

This rearrangement joins TRBV11-2 to TRBJ2-7; 9 bases are shared with TRBD1. The CDR3 is made up of 15 amino acids. Trimming removed 5 bases from V and 4 bases from J; junction bases left unmatched: 9. CDR1 and CDR2 from the germline V gene are SGHAT and FQNNGV. The CDR3 region has the DNA TGTGCCAGCAGCCCGTGGGACAGGGTCGTATACGAGCAGTACTTC. As protein: CASSPWDRVVYEQYF.

V gene TRBV4-1 combines with J gene TRBJ2-3; 12 bases are shared with TRBD2. Germline trimming cut 4 bases from V and 0 bases from J; bases unmatched to any gene: 8. This CDR3 is built from 18 residues. Germline V gene sequence: CDR1 MGHRA, CDR2 YSYEKL. The CDR3 reads CASSRELAGGFSTDTQYF. CDR3 DNA: TGCGCCAGCAGCCGGGAACTAGCGGGGGGTTTCAGCACAGATACGCAGTATTTT.